Given below is one T cell receptor (beta chain) in context. Some clones are missing from TCRdb's copy, which holds only in-frame ones; the method was immunoSEQ multiplex PCR. The sample yields some 190,000 clones, 82% seen once. This CDR3 contains 17 residues. The V end was cut by 1 base, the J end by 2 bases, with 16 bases between. The data stem from a study of blood T cell repertoires in COVID-19. Study summary: PBMCs, B-cell-depleted T cells, or T cells were the source of the cDNA or gDNA that made up the material.

This chain links TRBV5-3 with TRBJ1-3, with D tentatively TRBD1 (6 bases). TRBV5-3 falls under the ORF class, with uncertain function. Material: peripheral blood. The TCR originated in a woman in her sixties with COVID-19, enrolled during active disease. CDR3 nucleotide sequence: TGTGCCAGAAGCTTGAATGCCCAGGGGATAACTGGAAACACCATATATTTT. Translated, it gives CARSLNAQGITGNTIYF.